The next 9 T cell receptor beta chains were all read from a single sample in a study of T-cell memory formation after mild COVID-19. TCRdb re-called the 5' RACE reads through MiXCR, storing one row per CDR3 protein. The repertoire holds about 390,000 distinct CDR3 sequences, with around a sixth as singletons. Sequencing was performed on PBMCs or a T cell subset sorted from them (not recorded which). The receptors derive from a young man who had mild COVID-19 (a few samples of this study predate the infection). Cell type and time point are not known.

V is TRBV28 and J is TRBJ2-7; 7 positions match TRBD1. Losses at the gene ends were 5 bases for V and 0 bases for J; bases not matched to a gene: 10. The CDR3 length is 16 residues. The germline gives CDR1 MDHEN, CDR2 SYDVKM. CDR3 sequence (DNA): TGTGCCAGCAGTCGCGGAGACAGGGCCAGCTCCTACGAGCAGTACGTC. Protein sequence: CASSRGDRASSYEQYV.

This clonotype was detected many times. This chain links TRBV7-2 with TRBJ2-7; a weak D match, TRBD2 (7 bases). This CDR3 region has 16 residues. The ends were cut back, 1 base at V and 0 bases at J, with 13 bases in the middle. CDR1 SGHTA and CDR2 FQGNSA come from the germline V gene. CDR3 in amino acids: CASSLVGGGRSYEQYF. The CDR3 bases are TGTGCCAGCAGCTTAGTGGGCGGGGGCCGCTCCTACGAGCAGTACTTC.

CDR3 nucleotide sequence: TGTGCCAGCAGGGGGACAGAGGCCCTCGGGGGCAACATTCAGTACTTC. This translates into CASRGTEALGGNIQYF. The chain carries TRBV6-6 and TRBJ2-4; D is perhaps TRBD1 (7 bases). The germline V gene encodes CDR1 MNHNY and CDR2 SVGAGI (reference sequence). The V end lost 6 bases, the J end lost 7 bases, and 22 bases lay between the germline ends. CDR3 length: 16 amino acids.

This clonotype came up a few times. The rearrangement joins TRBV5-1 to TRBJ2-5, with no clear D. Trimming took 0 bases from V and 2 from J, leaving 8 bases between them. Germline-derived CDR1 and CDR2 are SGHRS and YFSETQ. The CDR3 runs to 14 residues. The CDR3 loop reads CASSLATAQETQYF. CDR3 coding DNA: TGCGCCAGCAGCTTGGCTACAGCTCAAGAGACCCAGTACTTC.

This clonotype occurred many times. The chain is built from TRBV4-2 and TRBJ1-1, with D possibly being TRBD1 (5 bases). The V gene lost 0 bases and the J gene lost 1 base, with 12 bases spanning the gap. CDR3 size: 16 residues. The germline V gene encodes CDR1 LGHNA and CDR2 YNFKEQ. The CDR3, as DNA: TGTGCCAGCAGCCAAGAAAGTGGGGGAGGGAACACTGAAGCTTTCTTT. This translates into CASSQESGGGNTEAFF.

This clonotype was detected many times. The V gene is TRBV4-1, the J gene TRBJ2-1, with D maybe TRBD1 (6 bases). Trimming pared 3 bases from V and 5 bases from J, leaving 14 bases between. The CDR3 extends over 15 amino acids. Germline assignment: CDR1 MGHRA and CDR2 YSYEKL. CDR3 in DNA: TGCGCCAGCAGCCAGCGCCGGGACATCAACAATGAGCAGTTCTTC. This translates into CASSQRRDINNEQFF.

This clonotype has a handful of counts. The chain carries TRBV12-3 or TRBV12-4 and TRBJ2-5, with D perhaps matching TRBD1 (6 bases). The CDR3 length is 15 residues. Trimming removed 3 bases at V and 5 bases at J, with 16 bases between. In DNA form, the CDR3 reads TGTGCCAGCAGTTTCAGGGTAGGGGGTCAGGAGACCCAGTACTTC. Protein product: CASSFRVGGQETQYF.

This chain links TRBV4-1 with TRBJ1-3, with D possibly matching TRBD1 (5 bases). This CDR3 comprises 16 residues. The V gene lost 1 base and the J gene lost 7 bases, with 17 bases spanning the gap. CDR1 and CDR2 (germline): MGHRA, YSYEKL. In nucleotides, the CDR3 is TGCGCCAGCAGCCAAGTTTCTAACACCCGGGGGAACACCATATATTTT. Amino acid sequence: CASSQVSNTRGNTIYF.

The sample holds a few counts of this clonotype. This chain joins TRBV2 and TRBJ2-3; D gene uncertain. Trimming took 7 bases from V and 2 from J, leaving 10 bases between them. The germline gives CDR1 SNHLY, CDR2 FYNNEI. The CDR3 has 13 amino acids. The CDR3 DNA reads TGTGCCAGCAAGCGAACCTACACAGATACGCAGTATTTT. This encodes CASKRTYTDTQYF.